These T cell receptor beta chains were read from a single sample in a study of cytotoxic CD8 clonotypes in ibrutinib-treated CLL. The method was immunoSEQ multiplex PCR; TCRdb's version includes in-frame clones alone and lacks a portion of them. The sample includes fewer than 45,000 clones, over 45% of them seen just once. The specimen comprised PBMCs, sampled before ibrutinib treatment. All receptors come from a human donor with chronic lymphocytic leukemia. Each CDR3 is given with its conserved first and last residue. Fields, in order: clone size, V gene, J gene, D gene, CDR3 protein, CDR3 DNA. A D gene is named only where the DNA matches it firmly. For some rows the clone size is stated as once, few or many, or as a class when expanded; others skip it.

-	TRBV7-3	TRBJ1-1	-	CASSTGETTEAFF	TGTGCCAGCAGTACCGGGGAGACCACTGAAGCTTTCTTT
-	TRBV7-8	TRBJ1-1	-	CASSFRGVNTEAFF	TGTGCCAGCAGCTTCCGGGGCGTGAACACTGAAGCTTTCTTT
few	TRBV10-3	TRBJ2-7	-	CAISEGGATYEQYF	TGTGCCATCAGTGAAGGCGGGGCAACCTACGAGCAGTACTTC
few	TRBV6-5	TRBJ1-1	-	CASSYTVVGTEAFF	TGTGCCAGCAGTTACACTGTGGTTGGCACTGAAGCTTTCTTT
-	TRBV2	TRBJ1-6	-	CASSDPRIGTLHF	TGTGCCAGCAGTGACCCTAGGATTGGGACCCTCCACTTT
-	TRBV19	TRBJ2-7	-	CASSRAGVYEQYF	TGTGCCAGTAGTCGGGCAGGGGTCTACGAGCAGTACTTC
-	TRBV4-1	TRBJ2-7	-	CASSQDPGLQLKYF	TGCGCCAGCAGCCAAGACCCGGGACTCCAATTAAAGTACTTC
few	TRBV27	TRBJ1-5	-	CASSSDRYNQPQHF	TGTGCCAGCAGTTCCGACAGATACAATCAGCCCCAGCATTTT
few	TRBV4-2	TRBJ2-5	-	CASSQDLGRETQYF	TGTGCCAGCAGCCAAGACTTGGGGAGGGAGACCCAGTACTTC
-	TRBV30	TRBJ1-2	TRBD1	CAWTTGQGAYGYTF	TGTGCCTGGACCACAGGACAGGGAGCCTATGGCTACACCTTC
few	TRBV7-6	TRBJ1-4	TRBD1	CASSLAMDRILFF	TGTGCCAGCAGCTTAGCGATGGACAGGATTCTGTTTTTT
-	TRBV5-1	TRBJ1-1	-	CASSALQFPTEAFF	TGCGCCAGCAGCGCGCTGCAATTCCCCACTGAAGCTTTCTTT
-	TRBV7-9	TRBJ1-1	-	CASSLWEQGPNTEAFF	TGTGCCAGCAGCTTATGGGAACAGGGCCCGAACACTGAAGCTTTCTTT
-	TRBV5-1	TRBJ2-1	-	CASSLKGFDEQFF	TGCGCCAGCAGCTTAAAAGGGTTCGATGAGCAGTTCTTC
-	TRBV19	TRBJ1-3	-	CASSNRQPGENTIYF	TGTGCCAGTAGTAACCGACAGCCTGGTGAGAACACCATATATTTT
-	TRBV28	TRBJ2-3	-	CASSLLAVADTQYF	TGTGCCAGCAGTTTACTAGCTGTCGCAGATACGCAGTATTTT
-	TRBV21-1	TRBJ1-2	-	CASSKLTLFHGYTF	TGTGCCAGCAGCAAATTAACATTGTTCCATGGCTACACCTTC
-	TRBV5-4	TRBJ1-3	-	CASTRGSGNTIYF	TGTGCCAGCACGAGGGGGTCTGGAAACACCATATATTTT
-	TRBV4-2	TRBJ2-5	TRBD2	CASSSQASGGQETQYF	TGTGCCAGCAGCTCCCAGGCTTCGGGGGGGCAGGAGACCCAGTACTTC
-	TRBV6-5	TRBJ1-1	-	CASISKGLEAFF	TGTGCCAGCATCTCGAAAGGACTTGAAGCTTTCTTT
-	TRBV7-2	TRBJ2-7	TRBD2	CASSSRRVAGGAAYEQYF	TGTGCCAGCAGCTCTAGACGGGTAGCGGGGGGGGCGGCCTACGAGCAGTACTTC
-	TRBV11-3	TRBJ2-6	-	CASSLNGANVLTF	TGTGCCAGCAGCTTAAATGGGGCCAACGTCCTGACTTTC
few	TRBV6-5	TRBJ1-3	-	CASSYSTEGNTIYF	TGTGCCAGCAGTTACTCGACAGAAGGAAACACCATATATTTT
-	TRBV5-5	TRBJ2-3	-	CASNRGGHTDTQYF	TGTGCCAGCAATCGCGGGGGCCACACAGATACGCAGTATTTT
medium-sized	TRBV29-1	TRBJ1-1	TRBD1	CSARTGGNTEAFF	TGCAGCGCTAGGACAGGGGGGAACACTGAAGCTTTCTTT
-	TRBV7-2	TRBJ1-1	TRBD1	CASSLAQGALNTEAFF	TGTGCCAGCAGCTTAGCACAGGGGGCTCTTAACACTGAAGCTTTCTTT
few	TRBV11-2	TRBJ1-1	TRBD1	CASSLDRGTEAFF	TGTGCCAGCAGCCTAGACAGGGGCACTGAAGCTTTCTTT
-	TRBV9	TRBJ2-1	-	CASSASEGSYNEQFF	TGTGCCAGCAGCGCAAGCGAAGGTTCCTACAATGAGCAGTTCTTC
once	TRBV9	TRBJ2-3	-	CASSPYPQGRSDTQYF	TGTGCCAGCAGCCCCTACCCACAGGGTAGATCGGATACGCAGTATTTT
few	TRBV27	TRBJ2-7	TRBD2	CASSLTPSGGSYEQYF	TGTGCCAGCAGTTTAACCCCTAGCGGGGGGTCCTACGAGCAGTACTTC
-	TRBV4-2	TRBJ2-7	TRBD2	CASRRLATGGVHEQYF	TGTGCCAGCAGGAGATTGGCAACTGGGGGGGTGCACGAGCAGTACTTC
few	TRBV18	TRBJ1-4	-	CASSWDMEEKLFF	TGTGCCAGCTCCTGGGACATGGAGGAAAAACTGTTTTTT
few	TRBV6-1	TRBJ2-4	-	CASSERRAGEAKNIQYF	TGTGCCAGCAGTGAAAGAAGGGCAGGGGAGGCCAAAAACATTCAGTACTTC
medium-sized	TRBV7-8	TRBJ2-7	-	CASSLASGEQYF	TGTGCCAGCAGCTTAGCTTCGGGGGAGCAGTACTTC
few	TRBV28	TRBJ2-3	TRBD2	CASRGVNTQYF	TGTGCCAGCCGGGGGGTAAATACGCAGTATTTT
-	TRBV7-7	TRBJ2-7	-	CASSLLSGEGYEQYF	TGTGCTAGCAGCTTACTGTCAGGGGAGGGCTACGAGCAGTACTTC
few	TRBV7-3	TRBJ2-1	TRBD2	CASSLTGSGGANEQFF	TGTGCCAGCAGCTTAACGGGGAGCGGGGGAGCCAATGAGCAGTTCTTC
few	TRBV27	TRBJ1-1	-	CASSPPRGGTEAFF	TGTGCCAGCAGCCCCCCCAGGGGCGGCACTGAAGCTTTCTTT
-	TRBV4-1	TRBJ1-2	-	CASSQEEAPGVYGYTF	TGCGCCAGCAGCCAAGAAGAGGCCCCGGGGGTTTATGGCTACACCTTC
-	TRBV19	TRBJ2-7	-	CASSIRDAYEQYF	TGTGCCAGTAGTATCCGGGACGCCTACGAGCAGTACTTC
few	TRBV28	TRBJ2-7	-	CASTGDPYEQYF	TGTGCCAGCACCGGAGATCCCTACGAGCAGTACTTC
-	TRBV5-1	TRBJ2-3	TRBD1	CASSDRVPDTQYF	TGCGCCAGCAGCGACAGGGTACCAGATACGCAGTATTTT
-	TRBV19	TRBJ2-1	-	CASSILVTASEQFF	TGTGCCAGTAGTATATTGGTGACAGCTTCGGAGCAGTTCTTC
few	TRBV19	TRBJ1-5	TRBD1	CASSMDRDQPQHF	TGTGCCAGTAGTATGGACAGGGATCAGCCCCAGCATTTT
-	TRBV6-6	TRBJ2-2	-	CASSWRVIGELFF	TGTGCCAGCAGTTGGAGGGTGATCGGGGAGCTGTTTTTT
few	TRBV10-3	TRBJ2-2	-	CAIKSENTGELFF	TGTGCCATCAAGTCCGAGAACACCGGGGAGCTGTTTTTT
-	TRBV7-2	TRBJ1-6	TRBD1	CASSLGTGINSPLHF	TGTGCCAGCAGCTTGGGGACAGGGATCAATTCACCCCTCCACTTT
-	TRBV6-5	TRBJ1-1	-	CASTHGTEAFF	TGTGCCAGCACTCACGGGACAGAAGCTTTCTTT
-	TRBV7-2	TRBJ1-1	-	CASSYSAQSTRAFF	TGTGCCAGCAGCTATTCGGCGCAATCCACGAGGGCTTTCTTT
many	TRBV6-1	TRBJ1-5	-	CASSGQTNQPQHF	TGTGCCAGCAGTGGTCAGACCAATCAGCCCCAGCATTTT
few	TRBV11-2	TRBJ2-3	-	CASSISRSYSVGSTDTQYF	TGTGCCAGCAGCATTAGCCGGTCATATAGCGTTGGAAGCACAGATACGCAGTATTTT
-	TRBV6-5	TRBJ2-7	TRBD1	CASRRQGWDYEQYF	TGTGCCAGCAGACGACAGGGTTGGGACTACGAGCAGTACTTC
-	TRBV18	TRBJ1-5	-	CASSPRARVRGGQPQHF	TGTGCCAGCTCACCGAGGGCCCGGGTGCGGGGCGGTCAGCCCCAGCATTTT
few	TRBV21-1	TRBJ1-2	-	CASSKAQGDYGYTF	TGTGCCAGCAGCAAAGCCCAGGGAGACTATGGCTACACCTTC
-	TRBV6-1	TRBJ1-1	TRBD1	CASRDREMNTEAFF	TGTGCCAGCAGGGACAGGGAGATGAACACTGAAGCTTTCTTT
-	TRBV7-2	TRBJ1-4	-	CASSLEVGTSYEKLFF	TGTGCCAGCAGCTTAGAGGTCGGGACGTCGTATGAAAAACTGTTTTTT
few	TRBV7-8	TRBJ1-5	TRBD1	CASSEMGTGNQPQHF	TGTGCCAGCAGCGAAATGGGGACAGGCAATCAGCCCCAGCATTTT